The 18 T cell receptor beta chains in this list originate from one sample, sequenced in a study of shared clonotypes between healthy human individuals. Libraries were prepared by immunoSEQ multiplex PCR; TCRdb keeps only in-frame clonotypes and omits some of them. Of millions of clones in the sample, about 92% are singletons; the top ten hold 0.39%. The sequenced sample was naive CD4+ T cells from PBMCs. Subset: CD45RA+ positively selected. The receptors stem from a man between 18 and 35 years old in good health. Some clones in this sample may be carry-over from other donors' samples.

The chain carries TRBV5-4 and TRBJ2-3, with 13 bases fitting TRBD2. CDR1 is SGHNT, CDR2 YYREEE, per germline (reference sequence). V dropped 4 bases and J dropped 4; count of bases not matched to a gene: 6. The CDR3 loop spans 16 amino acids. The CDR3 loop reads CASSPRTSGRADTQYF. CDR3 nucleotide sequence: TGTGCCAGCAGCCCTCGGACTAGCGGGAGAGCAGATACGCAGTATTTT.

The CDR3, as DNA: TGTGCCAGCAGTCCGGGACTAGCGGAGTACAATGAGCAGTTCTTC. Its protein is CASSPGLAEYNEQFF. V usage is TRBV2 and J usage is TRBJ2-1; 11 bases agree with TRBD2. The CDR3 sequence is 15 residues long. Looked up from germline, CDR1 is SNHLY and CDR2 is FYNNEI. V dropped 5 bases and J dropped 4; count of bases not matched to a gene: 4. Based on the CDR3 plus reference TRBV2 and TRBJ2-1, the full variable domain is EPEVTQTPSHQVTQMGQEVILRCVPISNHLYFYWYRQILGQKVEFLVSFYNNEISEKSEIFDDQFSVERPDGSNFTLKIRSTKLEDSAMYFCASSPGLAEYNEQFFGPGTRLTVL.

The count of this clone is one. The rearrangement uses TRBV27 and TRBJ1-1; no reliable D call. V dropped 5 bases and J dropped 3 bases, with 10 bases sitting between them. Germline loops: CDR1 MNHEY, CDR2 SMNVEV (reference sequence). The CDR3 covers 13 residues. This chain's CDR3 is CASSKRWDTEAFF. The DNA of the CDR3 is TGTGCCAGCAGTAAAAGGTGGGACACTGAAGCTTTCTTT.

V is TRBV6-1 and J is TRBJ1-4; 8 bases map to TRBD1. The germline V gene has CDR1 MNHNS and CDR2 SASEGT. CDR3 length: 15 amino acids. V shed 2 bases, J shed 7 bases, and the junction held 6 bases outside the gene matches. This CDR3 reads CASSENRGIGEKLFF. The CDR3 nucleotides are TGTGCCAGCAGTGAAAACAGGGGGATTGGTGAAAAACTGTTTTTT.

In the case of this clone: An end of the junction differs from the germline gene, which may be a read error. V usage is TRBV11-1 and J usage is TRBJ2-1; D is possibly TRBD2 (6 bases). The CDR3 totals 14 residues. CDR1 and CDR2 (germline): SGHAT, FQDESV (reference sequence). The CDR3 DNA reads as TGTGCCAGCAGCTTAGGGGACTCCAACAATGAGCAGTTCTTC. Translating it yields CASSLGDSNNEQFF.

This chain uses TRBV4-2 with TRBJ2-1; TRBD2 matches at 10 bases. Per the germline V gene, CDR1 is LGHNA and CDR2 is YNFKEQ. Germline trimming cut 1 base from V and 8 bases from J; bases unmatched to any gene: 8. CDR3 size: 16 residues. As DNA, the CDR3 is TGTGCCAGCAGCCAAGTCGAAGCGGGAGGGATCTATGAGCAGTTCTTC. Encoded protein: CASSQVEAGGIYEQFF.

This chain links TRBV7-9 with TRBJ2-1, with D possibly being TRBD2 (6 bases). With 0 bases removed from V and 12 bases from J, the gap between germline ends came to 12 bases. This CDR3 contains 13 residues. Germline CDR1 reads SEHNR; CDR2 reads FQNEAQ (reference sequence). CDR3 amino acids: CASSLATGSMQFF. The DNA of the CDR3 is TGTGCCAGCAGCTTAGCGACCGGGAGTATGCAGTTCTTC.

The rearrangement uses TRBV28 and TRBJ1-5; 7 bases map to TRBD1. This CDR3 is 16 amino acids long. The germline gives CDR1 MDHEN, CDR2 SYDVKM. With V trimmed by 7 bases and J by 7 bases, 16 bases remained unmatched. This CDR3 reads CASTLPGQIVEQPQHF. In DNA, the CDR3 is TGTGCCAGCACTCTCCCGGGACAGATTGTCGAGCAGCCCCAGCATTTT.

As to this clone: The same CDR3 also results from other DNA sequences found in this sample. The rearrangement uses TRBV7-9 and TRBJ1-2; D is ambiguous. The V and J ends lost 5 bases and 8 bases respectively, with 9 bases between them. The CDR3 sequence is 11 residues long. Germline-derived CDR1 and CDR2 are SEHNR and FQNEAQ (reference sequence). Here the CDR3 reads CASSTRGGYTF. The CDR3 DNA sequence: TGTGCCAGCAGCACCCGAGGAGGCTACACCTTC.

Here the CDR3 reads CASSSDGLGGEKLFF. In nucleotides, the CDR3 is TGTGCCAGCAGTTCGGACGGCCTAGGTGGGGAAAAACTGTTTTTT. The rearrangement links TRBV28 to TRBJ1-4; no definite D call. Trimming left V 4 bases short and J 8 bases short, with 17 bases between. The length of the CDR3 is 15 residues. The germline V gene has CDR1 MDHEN and CDR2 SYDVKM.

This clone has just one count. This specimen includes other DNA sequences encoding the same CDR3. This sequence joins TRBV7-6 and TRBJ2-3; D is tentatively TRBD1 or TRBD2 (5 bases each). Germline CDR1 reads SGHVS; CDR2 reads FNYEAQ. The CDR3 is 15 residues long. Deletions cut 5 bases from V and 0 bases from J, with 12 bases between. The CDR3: CASSPGTASTDTQYF. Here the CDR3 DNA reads TGTGCCAGCAGCCCCGGGACGGCTAGCACAGATACGCAGTATTTT.

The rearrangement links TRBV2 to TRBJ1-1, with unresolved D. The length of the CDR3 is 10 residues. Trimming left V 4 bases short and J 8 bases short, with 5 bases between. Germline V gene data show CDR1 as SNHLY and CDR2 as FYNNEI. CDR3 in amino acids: CASSGVEAFF. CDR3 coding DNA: TGTGCCAGCAGTGGGGTGGAAGCTTTCTTT.

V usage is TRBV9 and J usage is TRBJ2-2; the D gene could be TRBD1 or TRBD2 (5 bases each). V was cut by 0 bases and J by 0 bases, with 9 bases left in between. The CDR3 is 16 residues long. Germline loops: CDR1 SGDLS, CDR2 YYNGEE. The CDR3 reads CASSVAVGANTGELFF. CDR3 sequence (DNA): TGTGCCAGCAGCGTAGCTGTGGGGGCGAACACCGGGGAGCTGTTTTTT.

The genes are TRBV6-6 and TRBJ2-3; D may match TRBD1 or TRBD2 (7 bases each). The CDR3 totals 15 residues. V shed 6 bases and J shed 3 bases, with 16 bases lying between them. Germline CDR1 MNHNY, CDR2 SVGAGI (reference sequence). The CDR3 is CASRGGTAGTDTQYF. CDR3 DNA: TGTGCCAGCAGGGGAGGGACAGCTGGGACAGATACGCAGTATTTT.

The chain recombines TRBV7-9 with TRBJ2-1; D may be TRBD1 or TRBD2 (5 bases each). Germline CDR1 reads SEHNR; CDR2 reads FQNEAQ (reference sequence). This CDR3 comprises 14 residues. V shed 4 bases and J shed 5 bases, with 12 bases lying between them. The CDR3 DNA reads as TGTGCCAGCAGCTCATTGGGGGTCCACAATGAGCAGTTCTTC. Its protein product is CASSSLGVHNEQFF.

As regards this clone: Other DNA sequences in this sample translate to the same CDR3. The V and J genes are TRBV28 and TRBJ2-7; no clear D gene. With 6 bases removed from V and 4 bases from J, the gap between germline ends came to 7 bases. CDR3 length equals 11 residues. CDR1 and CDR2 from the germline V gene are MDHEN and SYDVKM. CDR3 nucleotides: TGTGCCAGCAGCCCGAATTACGAGCAGTACTTC. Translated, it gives CASSPNYEQYF.

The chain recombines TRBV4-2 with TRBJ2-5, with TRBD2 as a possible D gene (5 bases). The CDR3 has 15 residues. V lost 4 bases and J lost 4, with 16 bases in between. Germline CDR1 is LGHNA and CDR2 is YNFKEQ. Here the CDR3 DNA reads TGTGCCAGCAGCCCGACGAGCGGCCTCCCAGAGACCCAGTACTTC. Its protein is CASSPTSGLPETQYF.

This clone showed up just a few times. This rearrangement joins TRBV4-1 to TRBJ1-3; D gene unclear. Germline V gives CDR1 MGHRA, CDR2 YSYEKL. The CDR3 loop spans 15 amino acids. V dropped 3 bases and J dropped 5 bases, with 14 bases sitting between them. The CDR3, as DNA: TGCGCCAGCAGCCAGGAAGATTCACCCAGAAACACCATATATTTT. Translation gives CASSQEDSPRNTIYF.